The rows below give T cell receptor beta chains drawn from one sample of a study of CD8+ T cells in alopecia areata. Measured with immunoSEQ multiplex PCR; TCRdb has only the in-frame clones, and not every one. There are 95,000 to 100,000 clones in the sample; just under 60% occur only once, and around 15% lies in the top ten. The material sequenced was CD8+ T cells sorted from blood, taken between weeks 55 and 65, from a patient treated with tofacitinib. These receptors were taken from a human donor with alopecia areata. The CDR3 runs from the conserved cysteine through the conserved F or W. A D gene is named only where the DNA matches it firmly. The size field is filled for only some rows; it gives once, few, many or a size class.

NA	TRBV9	TRBJ1-1	NA	14	TGTGCCAGCAGCTTAGGACAGCGAGGCACTGAAGCTTTCTTT	CASSLGQRGTEAFF
NA	TRBV7-9	TRBJ1-2	NA	15	TGTGCCAGCAGCGGACCCGACACTGGAACCTATGGCTACACCTTC	CASSGPDTGTYGYTF
NA	TRBV9	TRBJ1-5	NA	14	TGTGCCAGCAGCGTAGCTTCTAGCAATCAGCCCCAGCATTTT	CASSVASSNQPQHF
NA	TRBV15	TRBJ2-7	TRBD1	13	TGTGCCACCAGCGGTGACAGGGTCCACGAGCAGTACTTC	CATSGDRVHEQYF
NA	TRBV4-1	TRBJ2-1	TRBD2	15	TGCGCCAGCAGCCGGATTAGCGGGGGGCGAGATGAGCAGTTCTTC	CASSRISGGRDEQFF
NA	TRBV5-1	TRBJ2-7	TRBD1	14	TGCGCCAGCAGGAGGTGGCAGGGGGCAAGGGAGCAGTACTTC	CASRRWQGAREQYF
NA	TRBV5-1	TRBJ1-2	TRBD1	14	TGCGCCAGCGGATACCCCGGGACAGGCTATGGCTACACCTTC	CASGYPGTGYGYTF
few	TRBV7-9	TRBJ2-5	NA	12	TGTGCCAGCATGGGGGCTCAAGAGACCCAGTACTTC	CASMGAQETQYF
NA	TRBV29-1	TRBJ1-2	NA	14	TGCAGCGCGCAAGCGCGGGCGTCGGGCTATGGCTACACCTTC	CSAQARASGYGYTF
NA	TRBV7-9	TRBJ1-1	TRBD1	12	TGTGCCAGCAGAATACAGGGGGGAGAAGCTTTCTTT	CASRIQGGEAFF
once	TRBV7-9	TRBJ1-1	NA	14	TGTGCCAGCAGCTGGGCCAGGGGAGATACTGAAGCTTTCTTT	CASSWARGDTEAFF
few	TRBV7-9	TRBJ1-1	NA	15	TGTGCCAGCAGCGACGGAGCAAGGGTTGAGACTGAAGCTTTCTTT	CASSDGARVETEAFF
few	TRBV6-5	TRBJ1-1	NA	15	TGTGCCAGCAGACTCAATCGATTACCAGCCACTGAAGCTTTCTTT	CASRLNRLPATEAFF
NA	TRBV7-9	TRBJ1-5	NA	14	TGTGCCAGCAGCTTTCCAGGGGATGGGCAGCCCCAGCATTTT	CASSFPGDGQPQHF
NA	TRBV4-1	TRBJ1-1	TRBD1	16	TGCGCCAGCAGCTCTCCTAGGGGACAGGGGCGGACTGAAGCTTTCTTT	CASSSPRGQGRTEAFF
NA	TRBV6-5	TRBJ2-5	NA	14	TGTGCCAGCAGTTATTATAGGGGGGAAGAGACCCAGTACTTC	CASSYYRGEETQYF
few	TRBV5-1	TRBJ1-1	NA	12	TGCGCCAGCAGTTCGAATACAGCCGAAGCTTTCTTT	CASSSNTAEAFF
once	TRBV5-6	TRBJ2-5	NA	16	TGTGCCAGCAGCATAAAGGGACTTCAACTGAGGGAGACCCAGTACTTC	CASSIKGLQLRETQYF
few	TRBV30	TRBJ1-2	TRBD1	18	TGTGCCTGGAGTGGATGGCCGACCGGGACAGAAGTCTCCTATGGCTACACCTTC	CAWSGWPTGTEVSYGYTF
NA	TRBV29-1	TRBJ1-4	NA	11	TGCAGCGCGGCGGAGAATGAAAAACTGTTTTTT	CSAAENEKLFF
NA	TRBV7-7	TRBJ2-7	NA	15	TGTGCTAGCGCCAAGGGGGACGGCCCGTACTACGAGCAGTACTTC	CASAKGDGPYYEQYF
NA	TRBV6-5	TRBJ2-2	NA	15	TGTGCCAGCAGTACCAATTTGGGAGGTACCGGGGAGCTGTTTTTT	CASSTNLGGTGELFF
NA	TRBV6-6	TRBJ2-3	NA	14	TGTGCCAGCAGTTACGTCGTTAGCACAGATACGCAGTATTTT	CASSYVVSTDTQYF
NA	TRBV5-1	TRBJ1-6	TRBD1	17	TGCGCCAGCAGCGAGAGGGGCAGGGGGCTTAATAATTCACCCCTCCACTTT	CASSERGRGLNNSPLHF